This T cell receptor (beta chain) was identified in a study of blood T cell repertoires in COVID-19. In the study overall: From T cells, B-cell-depleted T cells, or PBMCs came the material, which was cDNA or gDNA.

Sequencing used immunoSEQ multiplex PCR; TCRdb keeps in-frame clones, though not all of them. The data contain 200,000 to 250,000 clones, roughly 85% of them singletons. V shed 3 bases and J shed 0 bases, with 14 bases lying between them. The CDR3 covers 16 residues. The germline V gene has CDR1 SEHNR and CDR2 FQNEAQ (reference sequence). Input material: peripheral blood. This receptor was obtained from a woman between 70 and 85 years old with COVID-19, enrolled during active disease. This sequence joins TRBV7-9 and TRBJ1-1; possibly TRBD1 for D (5 bases). CDR3 region: CASSFGGGRMNTEAFF. The CDR3 nucleotides read TGTGCCAGCAGCTTCGGGGGAGGACGGATGAACACTGAAGCTTTCTTT.